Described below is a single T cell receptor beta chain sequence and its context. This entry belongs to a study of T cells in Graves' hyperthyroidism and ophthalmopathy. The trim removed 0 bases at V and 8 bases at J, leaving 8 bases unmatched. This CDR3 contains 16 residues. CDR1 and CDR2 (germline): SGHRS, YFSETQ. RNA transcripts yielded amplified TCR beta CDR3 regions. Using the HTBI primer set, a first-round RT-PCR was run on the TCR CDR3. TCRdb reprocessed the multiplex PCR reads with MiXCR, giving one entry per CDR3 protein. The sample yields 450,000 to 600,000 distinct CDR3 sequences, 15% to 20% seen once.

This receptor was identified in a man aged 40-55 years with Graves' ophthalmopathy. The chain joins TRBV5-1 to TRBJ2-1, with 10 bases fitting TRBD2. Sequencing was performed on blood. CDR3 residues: CASSLDPAGGYDEQFF. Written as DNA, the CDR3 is TGCGCCAGCAGCTTGGATCCAGCGGGGGGGTACGATGAGCAGTTCTTC.